This entry describes one TCR beta chain. Its binding antigen is unknown. No base quality values were provided; no much bigger clone lies one nucleotide off. TCRbeta CDR3 regions were amplified from genomic DNA by means of the immunoSEQ Assay, a bias-controlled multiplex PCR. Regarding the original processing steps: Nucleated cell counts per sample were estimated from amplification of reference gene primers within the assay. To quantify the absolute abundance of each unique TCRbeta CDR3 rearrangement, sequence reads were collapsed and filtered. For each sample, productive Simpson clonality was calculated by taking the square root of Simpson's diversity index across productive rearrangements. What TCRdb holds here is the immuneACCESS table cut down to in-frame rearrangements. Part of the clones is not present; checked against another copy, under half of the missing clones reflect an unresolved V gene, and the others are unexplained. V, J and clone size are taken as reported in that table, and D and trimming were inferred from the DNA itself. In this sample the table shows over 20,000 clones, 82% of which occur a single time. Around a third of the sample belongs to the ten largest clones.

Relative to germline, V is 5 bases shorter and J is 0 bases shorter, with 8 bases between their ends. From its cysteine to its phenylalanine, the CDR3 spans 13 amino acids. This entry keeps only the CDR3 DNA: 39 bases, framed from base 1. Looking up the germline V gene (reference sequence) yields CDR1 LNHDA and CDR2 SQIVND. This sample was taken from a study of blood T cell repertoires in COVID-19 (dated by TCRdb to the early 2020s). Study-wide context: Samples from collaborators originated in the United States, Italy and Spain and spanned both the acute and convalescent phases of COVID-19. The material from the prospective study consisted of cDNA or gDNA derived from T cells, B-cell-depleted T cells, or PBMCs. Subjects who had been exposed to COVID-19, were actively infected with it, or had recovered from it provided the deeply sampled blood TCRbeta repertoires that made up the dataset. The repertoires were released in a freely available public database meant as a resource for research on the immune response to SARS-CoV-2. Samples came from the ongoing ImmuneRACE study (first 160 participants) plus 1,254 subjects from 6 global collaborators. Sample metadata almost always included a de-identified subject ID, COVID-19 status, age in years and sex. HLA class I and class II types, where available, came from metadata supplied by the sample provider rather than from assay-based typing.

Study-wide findings and limitations: Clinical and demographic metadata were provided uncurated, with the amount varying by source and participant.

Whole blood was collected in K2EDTA tubes by collaborating institutions according to the institutions' own protocols. For TCRbeta analysis, collaborators shipped samples as frozen whole blood, isolated PBMCs, or DNA extracted from either of those sample types. Recombination joined TRBV19 with TRBJ2-7, and perhaps TRBD1 as D gene, on 6 matching bases. The receptor was isolated from a human donor in a cohort sampled during active COVID-19. The sequenced sample was peripheral blood. In nucleotides, the sequence is TGTGCCAGTAGTCAGGGGATCTCCTACGAGCAGTACTTC. Its protein is CASSQGISYEQYF.